This TCR beta chain was profiled in a study of tumor-infiltrating lymphocytes in localized non-small cell lung cancer. Germline V gives CDR1 SGHDT, CDR2 YYEEEE. J gave up 7 bases and V 4 bases, and 8 bases lay outside the gene matches. There are 16 residues in the CDR3. Clones were sequenced by immunoSEQ multiplex PCR, and TCRdb holds only the in-frame ones, with some missing. The table shows around 16,000 clones, with 65% to 75% occurring only once. This clone was counted once. Its antigen is undetermined. Study outcomes and limitations: T-cell fraction did not differ between immunotypes IM1 and IM2.

The chain recombines TRBV5-6 with TRBJ2-5; 15 bases match TRBD2. Sample: lung tumor tissue. This clonotype originated in a human donor with non-small cell lung cancer. CDR3 loop: CASSTGTSGRWGTQYF. CDR3 bases: TGTGCCAGCAGCACCGGGACTAGCGGGAGGTGGGGGACCCAGTACTTC.